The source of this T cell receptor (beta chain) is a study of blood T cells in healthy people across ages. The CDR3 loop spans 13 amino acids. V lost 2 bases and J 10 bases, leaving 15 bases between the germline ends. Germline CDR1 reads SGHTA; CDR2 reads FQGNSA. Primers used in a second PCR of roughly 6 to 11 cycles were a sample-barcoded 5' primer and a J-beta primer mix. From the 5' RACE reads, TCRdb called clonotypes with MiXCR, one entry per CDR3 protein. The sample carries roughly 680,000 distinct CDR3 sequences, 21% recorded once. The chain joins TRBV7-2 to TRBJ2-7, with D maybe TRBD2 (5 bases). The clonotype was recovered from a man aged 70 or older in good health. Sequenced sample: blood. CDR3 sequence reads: CASSLSGIGTQYF. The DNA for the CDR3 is TGTGCCAGCAGCTTAAGCGGTATTGGAACCCAGTACTTC.